This T cell receptor beta chain was profiled in a study of blood T cell repertoires in COVID-19. On the study more broadly: COVID-19 samples collected from the United States, Italy and Spain covered acute and convalescent phases.

Trimming removed 4 bases from V and 5 bases from J; junction bases left unmatched: 9. Germline assignment: CDR1 LGHNT and CDR2 FRNRAP. CDR3 length equals 15 residues. Under the authors' procedure: Counts of nucleated cells, estimated from reference gene primer amplification, were obtained. TCRdb's table, derived via immunoSEQ multiplex PCR, lists solely in-frame clones and lacks some. Clone size and V and J calls were adopted from that table, with D and trimming inferred from the DNA. The table shows more than 65,000 clones, with about four fifths occurring only once. The sequencing sample was made of peripheral blood. This receptor was taken from a woman older than 75 with acute or convalescent COVID-19. The chain carries TRBV12-5 and TRBJ2-7; TRBD1 agrees at 9 bases. CDR3 sequence reads: CASGSTDRGWNEQYF. CDR3 DNA sequence: TGTGCTAGTGGTTCGACGGACAGGGGTTGGAACGAGCAGTACTTC. Filled out from reference TRBV12-5 and TRBJ2-7, the complete variable domain reads DARVTQTPRHKVTEMGQEVTMRCQPILGHNTVFWYRQTMMQGLELLAYFRNRAPLDDSGMPKDRFSAEMPDATLATLKIQPSEPRDSAVYFCASGSTDRGWNEQYFGPGTRLTVT.